This T cell receptor beta chain was obtained from a study of blood T cell repertoires in COVID-19 (dated by TCRdb to about 2020). Concerning the study at large: Samples covering the acute and convalescent phases of COVID-19 were provided by collaborators in the United States, Italy and Spain. The prospective study material was composed of cDNA or gDNA derived from T cells, B-cell-depleted T cells, or PBMCs. The dataset comprised deeply sampled blood TCRbeta repertoires from subjects exposed to, actively infected with, or recovered from COVID-19. The repertoires were released in a freely available public database meant as a resource for research on the immune response to SARS-CoV-2. Samples were obtained from the ongoing ImmuneRACE study (first 160 participants) and from about 1,300 subjects provided by 6 global collaborators. The sample metadata nearly always contained a de-identified subject ID, COVID-19 status, age in years and sex. Where available, HLA class I and class II types were taken from metadata supplied by the sample provider and were not determined by assay-based typing. What the research found in general, with its limitations: How much clinical and demographic metadata was included differed by source and by participant, and the metadata was provided uncurated.

TCRbeta CDR3 regions were amplified from genomic DNA by means of the immunoSEQ Assay, a bias-controlled multiplex PCR. The paper's processing steps were these. The number of nucleated cells in each sample was estimated by amplification of reference gene primers within the assay. To quantify the absolute abundance of each unique TCRbeta CDR3 rearrangement, sequence reads were collapsed and filtered. For each sample, productive Simpson clonality was calculated as the square root of Simpson's diversity index over productive rearrangements. This immuneACCESS table, as held by TCRdb, lists in-frame sequences with V and J called but not all clones. Of the missing ones, under half trace to an unresolved V gene in checked studies; the others have no known cause. Clone size and V and J calls were adopted from that table, with D and trimming inferred from the DNA. The sample records roughly 200,000 clones, approximately 86% of which are singletons. Of the sample, 3.5% to 5.5% falls within the top ten clones.

Trimming takes 2 bases off V and 10 bases off J; junction bases not matched to a gene: 10. There are 15 amino acids in the CDR3, from cysteine to phenylalanine inclusive. The entry retains the CDR3 DNA only, 45 bases that are in frame from base 1. Via the germline V gene, CDR1 is MNHNS and CDR2 SASEGT. This clone showed up just once. Which antigen it targets is not known. Base qualities are not at hand, and no much larger clone is one base apart. In the prospective study, participants were about 18 to 100 years old, resided in around 25 geographic areas of the United States, and were enrolled through a virtual design. To assign participants to cohorts, the prospective study relied on clinical history that participants themselves reported in a screening survey and a study questionnaire. Exposed participants had been in contact with someone with a PCR-confirmed or clinician-diagnosed COVID-19 case within 2 weeks of study entry. Mobile phlebotomists in the prospective study collected whole blood, serum and a nasopharyngeal or oropharyngeal swab from every participant. Additional blood draws and questionnaires over an approximately two-month period could optionally be provided by prospective study participants. Before DNA extraction, prospective study blood samples were shipped either frozen or at room temperature.

Material: PBMCs or T cells enriched from blood (not recorded which). The chain uses TRBV6-1 and TRBJ1-4; TRBD1 fits 7 bases in the junction. The clonotype originates from a woman younger than 45 who had been exposed to COVID-19. The CDR3 here reads CASSESLGQSRKLFF. The sequenced DNA: TGTGCCAGCAGTGAATCCCTGGGACAGTCAAGAAAACTGTTTTTT.